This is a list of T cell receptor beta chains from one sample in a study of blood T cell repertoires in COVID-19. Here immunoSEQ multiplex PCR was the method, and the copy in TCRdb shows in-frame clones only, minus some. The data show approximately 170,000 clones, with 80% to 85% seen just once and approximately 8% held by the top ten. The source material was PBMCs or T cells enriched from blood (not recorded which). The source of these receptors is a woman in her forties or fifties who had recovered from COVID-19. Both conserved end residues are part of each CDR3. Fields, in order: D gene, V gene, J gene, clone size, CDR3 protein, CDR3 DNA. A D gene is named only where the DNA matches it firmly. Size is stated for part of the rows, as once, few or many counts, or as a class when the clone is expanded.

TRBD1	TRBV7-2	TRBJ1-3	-	CASSLWTGSGNTIYF	TGTGCCAGCAGCCTGTGGACAGGCTCTGGAAACACCATATATTTT
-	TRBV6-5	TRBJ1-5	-	CASRKTVYSNQPQHF	TGTGCCAGCAGAAAGACAGTTTATAGCAATCAGCCCCAGCATTTT
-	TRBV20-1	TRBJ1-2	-	CSASRQASYGYTF	TGCAGTGCTAGTCGACAGGCCAGCTATGGCTACACCTTC
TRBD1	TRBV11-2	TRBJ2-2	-	CASSLTGGANTGELFF	TGTGCCAGCAGCCTCACAGGGGGCGCGAACACCGGGGAGCTGTTTTTT
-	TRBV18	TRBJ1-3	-	CASSPSPPGEGNTIYF	TGTGCCAGCTCACCAAGCCCCCCGGGGGAAGGAAACACCATATATTTT
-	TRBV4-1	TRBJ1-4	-	CASSQGDSSDREKLFF	TGCGCCAGCAGCCAGGGTGACAGCTCGGACCGGGAAAAACTGTTTTTT
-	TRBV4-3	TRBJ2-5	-	CASSRIPSPGQYQETQYF	TGCGCCAGCAGCCGGATACCCTCTCCTGGGCAGTACCAAGAGACCCAGTACTTC
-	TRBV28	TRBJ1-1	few	CASSKTKSEAFF	TGTGCCAGCAGTAAGACAAAATCTGAAGCTTTCTTT
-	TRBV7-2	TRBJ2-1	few	CASSLIRAHEQFF	TGTGCCAGCAGCTTAATTAGAGCCCATGAGCAGTTCTTC
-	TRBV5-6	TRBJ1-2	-	CASSLGGLHGYTF	TGTGCCAGCAGCTTGGGGGGGCTCCATGGCTACACCTTC
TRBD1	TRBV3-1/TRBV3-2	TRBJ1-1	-	CASSQRDRGTEAFF	TGTGCCAGCAGCCAGCGAGACAGGGGTACTGAAGCTTTCTTT
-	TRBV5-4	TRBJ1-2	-	CASSMDKNYGYTF	TGTGCCAGCAGCATGGACAAGAACTATGGCTACACCTTC
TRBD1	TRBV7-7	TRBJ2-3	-	CASSPSLDRITDTQYF	TGTGCTAGCAGCCCCTCCTTGGACAGGATCACAGATACGCAGTATTTT
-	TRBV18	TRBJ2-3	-	CASSPGVTDTQYF	TGTGCCAGCTCACCGGGAGTCACAGATACGCAGTATTTT
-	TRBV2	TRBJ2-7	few	CASARSPYEQYF	TGTGCCAGCGCCAGGTCCCCCTACGAGCAGTACTTC
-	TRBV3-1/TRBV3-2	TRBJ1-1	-	CASSQDFSGRATEAFF	TGTGCCAGCAGCCAAGATTTCTCAGGGAGGGCCACTGAAGCTTTCTTT
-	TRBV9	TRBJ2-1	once	CASSVGVGSSYNEQFF	TGTGCCAGCAGCGTAGGGGTCGGGAGCTCCTACAATGAGCAGTTCTTC
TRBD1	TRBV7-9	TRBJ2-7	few	CASSRDSSYEQYF	TGTGCCAGCAGCCGGGACAGCTCCTACGAGCAGTACTTC